The 25 T cell receptor beta chains below were found in one sample sequenced in a study of control samples from healthy donors and cancer patients. TCRdb's table, derived via immunoSEQ multiplex PCR, lists solely in-frame clones and lacks some. Among under 450,000 clones listed, roughly 90% were seen once. Sequenced: PBMCs. The receptors shown here come from a man aged 40-55 years with head and neck cancer.

This clone has just one count. The rearrangement links TRBV13 to TRBJ2-7, with TRBD1 identical over 11 bases. This CDR3 has 16 amino acids. Trimming took 0 bases from V and 2 from J; bases not matched to a gene: 3. The germline V gene encodes CDR1 PRHDT and CDR2 FYEKMQ (reference sequence). CDR3 coding DNA: TGTGCCAGCAGCTTAGGTATGGGACAGGGGGCCTACGAGCAGTACTTC. Translation: CASSLGMGQGAYEQYF. Looking up the rest from reference TRBV13 and TRBJ2-7 gives the full variable domain: AAGVIQSPRHLIKEKRETATLKCYPIPRHDTVYWYQQGPGQDPQFLISFYEKMQSDKGSIPDRFSAQQFSDYHSELNMSSLELGDSALYFCASSLGMGQGAYEQYFGPGTRLTVT.

This sequence joins TRBV11-2 and TRBJ2-7; TRBD1 aligns across 7 bases. J lost 2 bases, V lost 5 bases, and 9 bases had no gene match. CDR3 length: 15 amino acids. The germline gives CDR1 SGHAT, CDR2 FQNNGV. The CDR3 reads CASSLYRDSTYEQYF. CDR3 nucleotides: TGTGCCAGCAGCCTTTACCGGGACAGCACCTACGAGCAGTACTTC.

This CDR3 reads CASSGRLAGNYNEQFF. The CDR3 DNA reads TGTGCCAGCAGTGGAAGGCTAGCGGGAAATTACAATGAGCAGTTCTTC. The chain is built from TRBV25-1 and TRBJ2-1; 9 positions match TRBD2. Per germline, CDR1 MGHDK and CDR2 SYGVNS. This CDR3 is 16 amino acids long. The trim removed 4 bases at V and 4 bases at J, leaving 8 bases unmatched.

CDR3 nucleotide sequence: TGTGCCAGCAGCTTAGCCGGCGGGGGAACCTTTGGGACCCAGTACTTC. Protein sequence: CASSLAGGGTFGTQYF. The V gene is TRBV7-9, the J gene TRBJ2-5, with 7 bases that match TRBD2. The CDR3 totals 16 residues. The trim removed 0 bases at V and 7 bases at J, leaving 11 bases unmatched. From germline, CDR1 is SEHNR and CDR2 FQNEAQ (reference sequence).

CDR3 protein: CASSQSGYAAIGSKNIQYF. As DNA, the CDR3 is TGCGCCAGCAGTCAATCTGGTTACGCGGCCATAGGATCCAAAAACATTCAGTACTTC. This chain joins TRBV23-1 and TRBJ2-4; D gene uncertain. TRBV23-1 is marked as an open reading frame, function uncertain. V was cut by 0 bases and J by 2 bases, with 20 bases left in between. The CDR3 runs 19 residues.

The chain combines TRBV14 with TRBJ2-7; D possibly corresponds to TRBD1 (5 bases). CDR3 length: 13 amino acids. V dropped 6 bases and J dropped 3 bases, with 12 bases sitting between them. Per germline, CDR1 SGHDN and CDR2 FVKESK. The CDR3 nucleotides are TGTGCCAGCAGACACCGTGACAGCTACGAGCAGTACTTC. Its protein is CASRHRDSYEQYF.

The chain uses TRBV5-6 and TRBJ2-2; perhaps TRBD1 as D (5 bases). V lost 2 bases and J 3 bases, leaving 11 bases between the germline ends. CDR1 and CDR2 from the germline V gene are SGHDT and YYEEEE. The CDR3 length is 15 residues. For the CDR3, the DNA is TGTGCCAGCAGCTTTCCCTCCAGGGACACCGGGGAGCTGTTTTTT. Translation: CASSFPSRDTGELFF. The full variable domain, in which reference TRBV5-6 and TRBJ2-2 provide the parts outside the CDR3, is DAGVTQSPTHLIKTRGQQVTLRCSPKSGHDTVSWYQQALGQGPQFIFQYYEEEERQRGNFPDRFSGHQFPNYSSELNVNALLLGDSALYLCASSFPSRDTGELFFGEGSRLTVL.

V gene TRBV15 combines with J gene TRBJ1-1; D unresolved. V lost 1 base to trimming and J lost 4 bases, with 4 bases between them. The CDR3 is 12 residues long. Germline V gives CDR1 LNHNV, CDR2 YYDKDF (reference sequence). CDR3: CATSRVATEAFF. Written as DNA, the CDR3 is TGTGCCACCAGCAGAGTCGCCACTGAAGCTTTCTTT.

This rearrangement joins TRBV27 to TRBJ2-2; D is unclear. The V end lost 3 bases, the J end lost 1 base, and 6 bases lay between the germline ends. Germline CDR1 is MNHEY and CDR2 is SMNVEV (reference sequence). The CDR3 is made up of 14 amino acids. CDR3 nucleotides: TGTGCCAGCAGTTTTTATCGGAACACCGGGGAGCTGTTTTTT. It specifies CASSFYRNTGELFF.

The rearrangement joins TRBV11-3 to TRBJ2-7, with 7 nucleotides matching TRBD1. This CDR3 is 16 amino acids long. CDR1 SGHNT and CDR2 YENEEA come from the germline V gene. The V segment lost 3 bases and the J segment 4 bases; nucleotides outside the gene matches: 12. The CDR3 loop is CASSFCGTGVIYEQYF. Here the CDR3 DNA reads TGTGCCAGCAGCTTCTGCGGTACAGGGGTAATTTACGAGCAGTACTTC.

The chain couples TRBV5-1 to TRBJ2-2; 12 nucleotides line up with TRBD2. CDR3 length: 16 residues. J was trimmed by 8 bases and V by 0 bases; bases with no gene match: 5. The germline CDR1 and CDR2 sequences are SGHRS and YFSETQ. This chain's CDR3 is CASSLATTSGRGELFF. CDR3 sequence (DNA): TGCGCCAGCAGCTTGGCTACGACTAGCGGGAGAGGGGAGCTGTTTTTT.

This clone has just a few counts. The genes are TRBV14 and TRBJ2-5; D may be TRBD1 (6 bases). Trimming cost V 0 bases and J 2 bases, with 13 bases left between them. Germline V CDR1 and CDR2: SGHDN, FVKESK. The CDR3 totals 16 residues. CDR3 amino acids: CASSQDLRTAQETQYF. The DNA for the CDR3 is TGTGCCAGCAGCCAAGACCTTCGGACAGCACAAGAGACCCAGTACTTC.

The chain combines TRBV6-5 with TRBJ1-3, with D possibly matching TRBD1 (5 bases). Germline CDR1 is MNHEY and CDR2 is SVGAGI. Trimming took 5 bases from V and 4 from J, leaving 15 bases between them. This CDR3 comprises 15 residues. The CDR3 loop is CASSPLGATGNTIYF. DNA for the CDR3: TGTGCCAGCAGTCCTCTCGGGGCAACGGGAAACACCATATATTTT.

The chain recombines TRBV11-3 with TRBJ1-1; tentatively, D is TRBD1 (6 bases). CDR1 and CDR2 from the germline V gene are SGHNT and YENEEA. V lost 5 bases to trimming and J lost 7 bases, with 14 bases between them. This CDR3 comprises 13 residues. The CDR3 loop is CASSLRDTDEAFF. The CDR3 coding sequence is TGTGCCAGCAGCCTTCGGGACACAGATGAAGCTTTCTTT.

This rearrangement joins TRBV15 to TRBJ1-2; possibly TRBD1 for D (5 bases). Per the germline V gene, CDR1 is LNHNV and CDR2 is YYDKDF (reference sequence). The CDR3 is 14 residues long. V was cut by 4 bases and J by 4 bases, with 13 bases left in between. CDR3 region: CATSNKGRAYGYTF. CDR3 coding DNA: TGTGCCACCAGCAATAAGGGGAGGGCCTATGGCTACACCTTC.

This clone was seen a few times. The chain combines TRBV11-2 with TRBJ2-7, with D unresolved. The V end lost 0 bases, the J end lost 0 bases, and 6 bases lay between the germline ends. CDR1 is SGHAT and CDR2 is FQNNGV in the germline V gene. The CDR3 consists of 14 residues. The CDR3 loop reads CASSLESFSYEQYF. In DNA, the CDR3 is TGTGCCAGCAGCTTAGAGAGTTTCTCCTACGAGCAGTACTTC.

The chain recombines TRBV6-2 or TRBV6-3 with TRBJ1-5, with a tentative D call TRBD1 (5 bases). Germline CDR1 reads MNHEY; CDR2 reads SVGEGT. The CDR3 has 15 amino acids. Trimming stripped 6 bases from V and 0 bases from J, with 12 bases between. CDR3: CASSPGAYSNQPQHF. The CDR3 coding sequence is TGTGCCAGCAGCCCCGGGGCCTATAGCAATCAGCCCCAGCATTTT.

This chain links TRBV3-1 (or the pseudogene TRBV3-2) with TRBJ2-7, with unresolved D. Germline V lookup: CDR1 LGHDT, CDR2 YNNKEL (reference sequence). With 1 base removed from V and 5 bases from J, the gap between germline ends came to 12 bases. The CDR3 extends over 14 amino acids. CDR3 sequence reads: CASSQGDRGNEQYF. In nucleotides, the CDR3 is TGTGCCAGCAGCCAAGGGGATAGAGGTAACGAGCAGTACTTC.

A word on this clone: This sample also contains other DNA sequences that code for the same CDR3. The V call is TRBV10-3, the J call TRBJ2-7, with D possibly matching TRBD1 (6 bases). Trimming stripped 5 bases from V and 3 bases from J, with 8 bases between. This CDR3 is built from 12 residues. Germline V gene sequence: CDR1 ENHRY, CDR2 SYGVKD. The CDR3 DNA reads as TGTGCCATCAGTCAGGACAGCTACGAGCAGTACTTC. Translated, it gives CAISQDSYEQYF.

V and J are TRBV6-5 and TRBJ2-2; TRBD2 might be the D (6 bases). Trimming removed 0 bases from V and 0 bases from J, with 8 bases in between. CDR1 and CDR2 (germline): MNHEY, SVGAGI. CDR3 length equals 16 residues. The CDR3 sequence is CASSYSGGANTGELFF. The CDR3 DNA follows: TGTGCCAGCAGTTACTCAGGCGGGGCGAACACCGGGGAGCTGTTTTTT.

The rearrangement links TRBV4-1 to TRBJ1-6; D is unresolved. The CDR3 has 15 residues. Per the germline V gene, CDR1 is MGHRA and CDR2 is YSYEKL. The V and J ends lost 3 bases and 5 bases respectively, with 11 bases between them. The CDR3 DNA reads TGCGCCAGCAGCCACGAAGGGTTTGATAATTCACCCCTCCACTTT. Translated, it gives CASSHEGFDNSPLHF.

The chain carries TRBV2 and TRBJ2-7; 7 bases fit TRBD1. The V segment lost 7 bases and the J segment 6 bases; nucleotides outside the gene matches: 6. Germline V CDR1 and CDR2: SNHLY, FYNNEI. CDR3 length: 12 amino acids. CDR3: CASIGTASEQYF. The CDR3 DNA reads TGTGCCAGCATCGGGACAGCAAGCGAGCAGTACTTC.

CDR3 amino acids: CSARPTETQYF. The CDR3 coding sequence is TGCAGTGCTAGACCTACAGAGACCCAGTACTTC. The V and J genes are TRBV20-1 and TRBJ2-5; D unresolved. CDR3 length: 11 amino acids. Germline V gene sequence: CDR1 DFQATT, CDR2 SNEGSKA (reference sequence). V was shortened by 2 bases and J by 4 bases, with 5 bases between the two germline ends.

The chain links TRBV12-3 or TRBV12-4 to TRBJ1-2, with 10 bases fitting TRBD1. The junction had 0 bases not matched to a gene; V was cut back by 4 bases and J by 4 bases. The CDR3 is 13 amino acids. For the CDR3, the DNA is TGTGCCAGCAGTTGGACAGGGGGCTATGGCTACACCTTC. Translating gives CASSWTGGYGYTF.

On this clone itself: The sample has other DNA sequences that encode this CDR3 too. This sequence joins TRBV5-1 and TRBJ1-1; no firm D call. Germline CDR1 and CDR2: SGHRS and YFSETQ. Trimming left V 0 bases short and J 5 bases short, with 2 bases between. This CDR3 comprises 11 residues. The CDR3 protein is CASSLGTEAFF. CDR3 coding DNA: TGCGCCAGCAGCTTGGGAACTGAAGCTTTCTTT.